A single sample is the source of the 19 T cell receptor beta chains below, sequenced in a study of blood T cell repertoires in COVID-19. TCRdb's table, derived via immunoSEQ multiplex PCR, lists solely in-frame clones and lacks some. The data show 350,000 to 500,000 clones, about 90% seen once. Sequencing was done on a sample of peripheral blood. The source of these receptors is a man between 18 and 29 years old with COVID-19, enrolled during active disease.

The chain joins TRBV13 to TRBJ2-7, with 7 bases matching TRBD1. Trimming cost V 0 bases and J 3 bases; bases outside gene matches: 8. Germline loops: CDR1 PRHDT, CDR2 FYEKMQ (reference sequence). CDR3 length: 16 residues. The CDR3, as DNA: TGTGCCAGCAGCTTAGGATCGACAGGGAAAGTCTACGAGCAGTACTTC. Translating it yields CASSLGSTGKVYEQYF. Variable domain in full (rest from reference TRBV13 and TRBJ2-7): AAGVIQSPRHLIKEKRETATLKCYPIPRHDTVYWYQQGPGQDPQFLISFYEKMQSDKGSIPDRFSAQQFSDYHSELNMSSLELGDSALYFCASSLGSTGKVYEQYFGPGTRLTVT.

Points on this clone: This sample also contains other DNA sequences that code for the same CDR3. The chain links TRBV2 to TRBJ2-2, with D unresolved. CDR1 SNHLY and CDR2 FYNNEI come from the germline V gene. Trimming cost V 4 bases and J 2 bases, with 5 bases left between them. The CDR3 length is 13 residues. CDR3 residues: CASSGRNTGELFF. The CDR3 coding sequence is TGTGCCAGCAGTGGTAGAAACACCGGGGAGCTGTTTTTT.

The chain is built from TRBV2 and TRBJ1-5; perhaps TRBD1 as D (6 bases). With 6 bases removed from V and 1 base from J, the gap between germline ends came to 7 bases. Germline CDR1 is SNHLY and CDR2 is FYNNEI. The CDR3 has 13 residues. The CDR3 DNA sequence: TGTGCCAGCAGGGGGGCGAGCAATCAGCCCCAGCATTTT. It codes for CASRGASNQPQHF. Based on the CDR3 plus reference TRBV2 and TRBJ1-5, the full variable domain is EPEVTQTPSHQVTQMGQEVILRCVPISNHLYFYWYRQILGQKVEFLVSFYNNEISEKSEIFDDQFSVERPDGSNFTLKIRSTKLEDSAMYFCASRGASNQPQHFGDGTRLSIL.

V gene TRBV18 combines with J gene TRBJ1-1; possibly TRBD1 for D (5 bases). V gave up 3 bases and J gave up 1 base, with 15 bases separating them. CDR1 and CDR2 from the germline V gene are KGHSH and LQKENI. This CDR3 is 16 amino acids long. The CDR3 here is CASSPSLPGPNTEAFF. The CDR3 coding sequence is TGTGCCAGCTCACCGAGTCTTCCAGGGCCGAACACTGAAGCTTTCTTT.

DNA of the CDR3: TGTGCCAGCAGCCGACAGGCGGTCACTGAAGCTTTCTTT. This encodes CASSRQAVTEAFF. This chain joins TRBV11-2 and TRBJ1-1; tentatively, D is TRBD1 (6 bases). V was shortened by 5 bases and J by 4 bases, with 11 bases between the two germline ends. Germline V gives CDR1 SGHAT, CDR2 FQNNGV. This CDR3 comprises 13 residues.

A note on this clone: This may be a read error, as it is one base from a much larger clone. This CDR3 is also generated by other DNA sequences in the sample. The rearrangement links TRBV7-8 to TRBJ1-5; TRBD1 matches 8 bases. CDR1 is SGHVS, CDR2 FQNEAQ, per germline. The CDR3 consists of 15 residues. CDR3 sequence: CASSRTGGSNQPQHF. CDR3 nucleotide sequence: TGTGCTAGCAGCCGTACAGGGGGGAGCAATCAGCCCCAGCATTTT.

This clone was recorded at least ten times. CDR3 region: CASSQDYSLSNQPQHF. For the CDR3, the DNA is TGCGCCAGCAGCCAAGACTACAGTTTAAGCAATCAGCCCCAGCATTTT. V usage is TRBV4-1 and J usage is TRBJ1-5, with D uncertain. This CDR3 spans 16 amino acids. V lost 0 bases, J lost 1 base, and 10 bases lay in between. Germline V lookup: CDR1 MGHRA, CDR2 YSYEKL.

V and J are TRBV29-1 and TRBJ2-3, with a tentative D call TRBD2 (6 bases). This CDR3 comprises 17 residues. Germline V CDR1 and CDR2: SQVTM, ANQGSEA. Between the trimmed V and J ends, which lost 3 bases and 3 bases, there was a span of 22 bases. CDR3 bases: TGCAGCGTTGAGGTTCCCGGGGGTCCAGAATCTACAGATACGCAGTATTTT. This sequence encodes CSVEVPGGPESTDTQYF.

This clone came up once. The chain couples TRBV12-3 or TRBV12-4 to TRBJ1-2; TRBD1 agrees at 7 bases. Germline trimming cut 6 bases from V and 8 bases from J; bases unmatched to any gene: 9. The CDR3 runs to 13 residues. This CDR3 is CASSARTGFGYTF. The CDR3 DNA reads as TGTGCCAGCAGCGCTCGGACAGGTTTCGGCTACACCTTC.

The chain links TRBV19 to TRBJ1-2; the D is unclear. Trimming shortened V by 2 bases and J by 1 base, and 8 bases separated the two germline ends. Germline V gene data show CDR1 as LNHDA and CDR2 as SQIVND (reference sequence). The CDR3 extends over 14 amino acids. CDR3 sequence (DNA): TGTGCCAGTAGTATACAGGTAGATAACTATGGCTACACCTTC. Translated, it gives CASSIQVDNYGYTF.

This chain links TRBV30 with TRBJ2-1, with 7 bases aligning to TRBD2. Germline V gene data show CDR1 as GTSNPN and CDR2 as SVGIG (reference sequence). CDR3 length: 13 amino acids. With 3 bases clipped from V and 5 bases from J, the junction kept 4 bases outside the gene matches. CDR3 residues: CAWSPGLDNEQFF. As DNA, the CDR3 is TGTGCCTGGAGCCCAGGACTAGACAATGAGCAGTTCTTC.

The genes are TRBV4-1 and TRBJ2-3, with a possible D match to TRBD2 (6 bases). Deletions cut 0 bases from V and 3 bases from J, with 13 bases between. Germline values: CDR1 MGHRA, CDR2 YSYEKL. The CDR3 is made up of 16 amino acids. This chain's CDR3 is CASSQEWAGSTDTQYF. CDR3 DNA sequence: TGCGCCAGCAGCCAAGAGTGGGCGGGGAGTACAGATACGCAGTATTTT.

The table lists this clone with a count of one. This chain links TRBV28 with TRBJ1-5; TRBD1 matches 7 bases. Germline trimming cut 5 bases from V and 5 bases from J; bases unmatched to any gene: 9. In germline, CDR1 is MDHEN, CDR2 SYDVKM. The CDR3 spans 15 residues. CDR3 sequence (DNA): TGTGCCAGCAGTCCCACACAGGGGTTCCATCAGCCCCAGCATTTT. Translation gives CASSPTQGFHQPQHF.

The rearrangement links TRBV9 to TRBJ2-1; D may be TRBD2 (6 bases). With 4 bases removed from V and 4 bases from J, the gap between germline ends came to 15 bases. The CDR3 has 15 amino acids. The germline gives CDR1 SGDLS, CDR2 YYNGEE. The CDR3 loop reads CASSLEGRLYNEQFF. In DNA, the CDR3 is TGTGCCAGCAGCTTGGAGGGTCGGTTATACAATGAGCAGTTCTTC.

In this sample, this clone turned up a few times. Other DNA sequences in the same sample also yield this CDR3. The V gene is TRBV18, the J gene TRBJ2-7; D possibly corresponds to TRBD1 (6 bases). This CDR3 contains 13 residues. The V gene lost 2 bases and the J gene lost 1 base, with 6 bases spanning the gap. CDR1 KGHSH and CDR2 LQKENI come from the germline V gene. CDR3 region: CASSPGQSYEQYF. DNA of the CDR3: TGTGCCAGCTCACCAGGACAGTCCTACGAGCAGTACTTC.

This chain joins TRBV30 and TRBJ2-6; D is undetermined. Trimming removed 2 bases from V and 0 bases from J, with 8 bases in between. The CDR3 extends over 15 amino acids. Germline V lookup: CDR1 GTSNPN, CDR2 SVGIG (reference sequence). CDR3 sequence: CAWSMRSSGANVLTF. CDR3 bases: TGTGCCTGGAGTATGAGGAGCTCTGGGGCCAACGTCCTGACTTTC.

V usage is TRBV5-1 and J usage is TRBJ2-6; 12 nucleotides line up with TRBD1. Germline CDR1 reads SGHRS; CDR2 reads YFSETQ. The CDR3 is 18 residues long. Trimming cost V 3 bases and J 0 bases; bases outside gene matches: 4. The CDR3 region is CASSWGQGATSGANVLTF. CDR3 sequence (DNA): TGCGCCAGCAGCTGGGGACAGGGGGCGACCTCTGGGGCCAACGTCCTGACTTTC. The variable domain in full, with the rest retrieved from reference TRBV5-1 and TRBJ2-6, is KAGVTQTPRYLIKTRGQQVTLSCSPISGHRSVSWYQQTPGQGLQFLFEYFSETQRNKGNFPGRFSGRQFSNSRSEMNVSTLELGDSALYLCASSWGQGATSGANVLTFGAGSRLTVL.

This chain joins TRBV29-1 and TRBJ2-5, with D unresolved. In germline, CDR1 is SQVTM, CDR2 ANQGSEA. Trimming left V 7 bases short and J 3 bases short, with 12 bases between. The CDR3 has 12 residues. CDR3 bases: TGCAGCGCCAGAAAAACAGAAGAGACCCAGTACTTC. This encodes CSARKTEETQYF.

The V call is TRBV5-1, the J call TRBJ1-2, with D possibly being TRBD1 (5 bases). Germline CDR1 reads SGHRS; CDR2 reads YFSETQ. The CDR3 totals 13 residues. The V gene lost 2 bases and the J gene lost 5 bases, with 10 bases spanning the gap. Written as DNA, the CDR3 is TGCGCCAGCAGCTTCGACAGTGAGTATGGCTACACCTTC. Amino acids: CASSFDSEYGYTF.